This TCR beta chain was recorded in a study of blood T cell repertoires in COVID-19. At the level of the study: Spain, Italy and the United States supplied samples that represented acute and convalescent COVID-19. Sources were T cells, B-cell-depleted T cells, or PBMCs; the material itself was cDNA or gDNA.

Germline V gives CDR1 SGHRS, CDR2 YFSETQ. CDR3 length: 15 amino acids. The junction had 3 bases not matched to a gene; V was cut back by 1 base and J by 6 bases. The cohort comprised adults aged about 18 to 100 years residing in around 25 US areas. In Cohort 3, a recovered donor had either two negative PCRs, clearance, or symptom resolution. Clones were sequenced by immunoSEQ multiplex PCR, and TCRdb holds only the in-frame ones, with some missing. The table includes a few hundred thousand clones, about 91% detected once. The gene calls are TRBV5-1 and TRBJ2-5; 13 nucleotides line up with TRBD2. Sequences were obtained from PBMCs or T cells enriched from blood (not recorded which). This clonotype was sampled from a woman aged 18 to 35 who had recovered from COVID-19. Here the CDR3 reads CASSLMTSGGQTQYF. The CDR3 DNA reads TGCGCCAGCAGCTTGATGACTAGCGGGGGGCAGACCCAGTACTTC.